This is a list of T cell receptor beta chains from one sample in a study of OX40 agonist ivuxolimab in advanced cancers. Profiling relied on immunoSEQ multiplex PCR, and the TCRdb table lists in-frame clones only, not all of them. The data show roughly 48,000 clones, with approximately 87% seen just once and less than 7% held by the top ten. The source was CD4+ or CD8+ T cells sorted from blood, collected in a trial of the OX40 agonist ivuxolimab. The receptors stem from an adult with an advanced solid tumor such as melanoma, head and neck, liver or kidney cancer. The CDR3 runs from the conserved cysteine through the conserved F or W. The D gene is left open where the match is weak. Rows may omit the clone size; those that give it use once, few, many or a size class.

length: 14; V: TRBV7-6; D: -; size: -; J: TRBJ2-5; CDR3: CASSPNPSLETQYF; DNA: TGTGCCAGCAGCCCAAACCCCTCGTTGGAGACCCAGTACTTC
length: 15; V: TRBV18; D: TRBD1; size: -; J: TRBJ1-6; CDR3: CASSLSGQFGSPLHF; DNA: TGTGCCAGCTCACTTTCGGGACAGTTTGGTTCACCCCTCCACTTT
length: 13; V: TRBV5-6; D: TRBD1; size: -; J: TRBJ1-1; CDR3: CASRAGQRSEAFF; DNA: TGTGCCAGCAGGGCGGGACAGAGGTCTGAAGCTTTCTTT
length: 12; V: TRBV18; D: TRBD1; size: -; J: TRBJ2-7; CDR3: CASSPTGVEQYF; DNA: TGTGCCAGCTCACCGACAGGGGTCGAGCAGTACTTC
length: 15; V: TRBV6-5; D: TRBD1; size: once; J: TRBJ1-6; CDR3: CASRTWDSDNSPLHF; DNA: TGTGCCAGCAGGACATGGGACAGTGATAATTCACCCCTCCACTTT
length: 16; V: TRBV19; D: TRBD1; size: few; J: TRBJ2-2; CDR3: CASSIWTGGRTGELFF; DNA: TGTGCCAGTAGTATTTGGACAGGGGGCCGCACCGGGGAGCTGTTTTTT
length: 17; V: TRBV18; D: -; size: -; J: TRBJ1-6; CDR3: CASSPQERSSYNSPLHF; DNA: TGTGCCAGCTCACCTCAGGAGCGGAGCTCCTATAATTCACCCCTCCACTTT
length: 16; V: TRBV10-3; D: TRBD1; size: -; J: TRBJ1-1; CDR3: CAISESGTGPNTEAFF; DNA: TGTGCCATCAGTGAGTCGGGGACAGGACCTAACACTGAAGCTTTCTTT
length: 19; V: TRBV7-2; D: TRBD1; size: -; J: TRBJ1-3; CDR3: CASSLVRQGSSFSGNTIYF; DNA: TGTGCCAGCAGCTTAGTTCGACAGGGGTCTAGTTTCTCTGGAAACACCATATATTTT
length: 17; V: TRBV15; D: TRBD2; size: -; J: TRBJ2-5; CDR3: CATSSEGSSGGKETQYF; DNA: TGTGCCACCAGCAGCGAGGGGAGTAGCGGGGGGAAAGAGACCCAGTACTTC
length: 14; V: TRBV7-6; D: -; size: -; J: TRBJ2-2; CDR3: CASSLTVNTGELFF; DNA: TGTGCCAGCAGCCTGACAGTGAACACCGGGGAGCTGTTTTTT
length: 13; V: TRBV29-1; D: TRBD1; size: -; J: TRBJ2-7; CDR3: CSAAPGQIYEQYF; DNA: TGCAGCGCCGCCCCGGGACAGATTTACGAGCAGTACTTC
length: 15; V: TRBV15; D: -; size: -; J: TRBJ1-6; CDR3: CATSRDRSRSSPLHF; DNA: TGTGCCACCAGCAGAGACAGGAGCCGAAGTTCACCCCTCCACTTT
length: 14; V: TRBV2; D: -; size: -; J: TRBJ1-1; CDR3: CASSPMETVPEAFF; DNA: TGTGCCAGCAGTCCCATGGAGACAGTCCCTGAAGCTTTCTTT
length: 18; V: TRBV28; D: TRBD2; size: once; J: TRBJ2-5; CDR3: CASTMSGTSGGAEETQYF; DNA: TGTGCCAGTACGATGTCCGGGACTAGCGGGGGGGCCGAAGAGACCCAGTACTTC
length: 15; V: TRBV7-9; D: -; size: -; J: TRBJ2-7; CDR3: CASSLAGATSYEQYF; DNA: TGTGCCAGCAGCTTAGCGGGGGCTACCTCCTACGAGCAGTACTTC
length: 18; V: TRBV9; D: TRBD1; size: -; J: TRBJ1-4; CDR3: CASSPRDRGTETNEKLFF; DNA: TGTGCCAGCAGCCCCCGGGACAGGGGAACTGAGACTAATGAAAAACTGTTTTTT
length: 15; V: TRBV30; D: TRBD1; size: -; J: TRBJ2-7; CDR3: CAWSVGGGKRYEQYF; DNA: TGTGCCTGGAGTGTAGGGGGCGGAAAAAGGTACGAGCAGTACTTC
length: 12; V: TRBV2; D: TRBD2; size: -; J: TRBJ2-3; CDR3: CASTRTSHTQYF; DNA: TGTGCCAGCACCAGGACTAGCCATACGCAGTATTTT
length: 14; V: TRBV18; D: -; size: -; J: TRBJ1-1; CDR3: CASSLDGGNTEAFF; DNA: TGTGCCAGCTCACTTGACGGGGGGAACACTGAAGCTTTCTTT
length: 14; V: TRBV29-1; D: -; size: -; J: TRBJ2-3; CDR3: CSVGESSSTDTQYF; DNA: TGCAGCGTTGGGGAGTCTTCTAGCACAGATACGCAGTATTTT
length: 15; V: TRBV6-1; D: TRBD1; size: -; J: TRBJ1-5; CDR3: CASHRDRGLYQPQHF; DNA: TGTGCCTCACATAGGGACAGGGGATTATATCAGCCCCAGCATTTT
length: 12; V: TRBV6-5; D: -; size: -; J: TRBJ1-2; CDR3: CARRTQGHGYTF; DNA: TGTGCCAGACGGACCCAGGGGCATGGCTACACCTTC
length: 13; V: TRBV29-1; D: -; size: -; J: TRBJ2-5; CDR3: CSVDGQSQETQYF; DNA: TGCAGCGTTGATGGCCAGTCCCAAGAGACCCAGTACTTC
length: 14; V: TRBV7-9; D: -; size: once; J: TRBJ1-4; CDR3: CASSPREGREKLFF; DNA: TGTGCCAGCAGCCCTCGCGAGGGGCGTGAAAAACTGTTTTTT